One and the same sample provided the 17 T cell receptor beta chains below, sequenced in a study of T-cell reconstitution after alpha-beta-depleted transplantation in children (dated by TCRdb to 2015 to 2016). The library was built by means of PCR. TCRdb names Illumina HiSeq 2500 as the instrument used. TCR library preparation used molecular barcoding, with unique molecular identifiers applied to normalize quantification of the TCRbeta repertoire. TCRdb reprocessed the public reads (quality trimming at Q25 with fastp, clone calling with MiXCR) and kept in-frame beta chains. Under each unique CDR3 protein, matching rows form one entry showing the most common genes and DNA. In all, the sample holds about 580,000 distinct CDR3 sequences, and 25% to 30% of those were seen once. In total, the top ten clones hold less than 40% of the sample. The treatment or condition label, as the study defines it: allogeneic hematopoietic cell transplantation with graft depleted of TCRalphabeta T cells and CD19 B cells.

The sequencing here drew on PBMCs, taken before TCRalphabeta/CD19-depleted stem cell transplant. The receptor set was obtained from a boy younger than two with Wiskott-Aldrich syndrome, due to receive a stem cell transplant.

CDR3 in DNA: TGTGCCAGCAGTACACCACCGGGACTAGGGCTTTGGAATGAGCAGTTCTTC. Its protein product is CASSTPPGLGLWNEQFF. The genes are TRBV28 and TRBJ2-1; 8 bases map to TRBD2. The CDR3 spans 17 residues. Germline V gives CDR1 MDHEN, CDR2 SYDVKM. Losses at the gene ends were 5 bases for V and 7 bases for J; bases not matched to a gene: 16. Full variable domain (missing parts from reference TRBV28 and TRBJ2-1): DVKVTQSSRYLVKRTGEKVFLECVQDMDHENMFWYRQDPGLGLRLIYFSYDVKMKEKGDIPEGYSVSREKKERFSLILESASTNQTSMYLCASSTPPGLGLWNEQFFGPGTRLTVL.

This clonotype has only a few counts. The chain employs TRBV5-1 and TRBJ2-1; possible D gene TRBD2, 6 bases. The CDR3 runs to 14 residues. From germline, CDR1 is SGHRS and CDR2 YFSETQ. V shed 2 bases and J shed 6 bases, with 12 bases lying between them. The CDR3 reads CASSFLQGLNEQFF. As DNA, the CDR3 is TGCGCCAGCAGCTTTCTGCAGGGACTCAATGAGCAGTTCTTC.

The chain joins TRBV28 to TRBJ2-7; D may correspond to TRBD1 or TRBD2 (5 bases each). V was shortened by 6 bases and J by 4 bases, with 19 bases between the two germline ends. Per germline, CDR1 MDHEN and CDR2 SYDVKM. CDR3 length: 15 amino acids. Here the CDR3 DNA reads TGTGCCAGCAGCCCTCCGGGGACGGGGAATTACGAGCAGTACTTC. Translation: CASSPPGTGNYEQYF.

The chain is built from TRBV5-6 and TRBJ1-2; D is possibly TRBD1 (6 bases). This CDR3 is 14 amino acids long. Germline V gene sequence: CDR1 SGHDT, CDR2 YYEEEE. Trimming stripped 1 base from V and 5 bases from J, with 12 bases between. Here the CDR3 DNA reads TGTGCCAGCAGCTTGCCCCTCAGGGGTTATGGCTACACCTTC. This gives the protein CASSLPLRGYGYTF.

This clonotype was observed a handful of times. V is TRBV20-1 and J is TRBJ2-3; the D is unclear. V lost 2 bases, J lost 6 bases, and 9 bases lay in between. The CDR3 is 12 residues long. The germline gives CDR1 DFQATT, CDR2 SNEGSKA (reference sequence). CDR3 residues: CSARPTGDTQYF. Here the CDR3 DNA reads TGCAGTGCTAGACCGACTGGGGATACGCAGTATTTT.

This clonotype was found a few times. In nucleotides, the CDR3 is TGTGCCAGCAGTCTAGGGACAGGGTCTATAGGCAATCAGCCCCAGCATTTT. Protein: CASSLGTGSIGNQPQHF. The V call is TRBV12-3 or TRBV12-4, the J call TRBJ1-5; 9 nucleotides agree with TRBD1. This CDR3 spans 17 amino acids. Unmatched junction bases numbered 10, after V lost 5 bases and J lost 2 bases.

V is TRBV10-3 and J is TRBJ1-1, with a tentative D call TRBD1 (5 bases). The CDR3 is made up of 10 amino acids. Germline V gene lookup returns CDR1 ENHRY and CDR2 SYGVKD. Between the trimmed V and J ends, which lost 10 bases and 7 bases, there was a span of 10 bases. For the CDR3, the DNA is TGTGCCACCGGGGACGGTGAAGCTTTCTTT. Amino acid sequence: CATGDGEAFF.

The chain is built from TRBV20-1 and TRBJ1-6, with 7 bases that match TRBD1. Per germline, CDR1 DFQATT and CDR2 SNEGSKA (reference sequence). The V gene end was trimmed by 0 bases and the J gene end by 8 bases; junction bases not matched to a gene: 4. CDR3 length: 14 residues. Written as DNA, the CDR3 is TGCAGTGCTAGAGACAGGGGGAAGGATTCACCCCTCCACTTT. Translating it yields CSARDRGKDSPLHF.

This clonotype has only a few counts. This rearrangement joins TRBV20-1 to TRBJ2-3; D gene ambiguous. V gave up 1 base and J gave up 4 bases, with 24 bases separating them. Germline CDR1 DFQATT, CDR2 SNEGSKA (reference sequence). The CDR3 runs to 18 residues. CDR3 DNA sequence: TGCAGTGCTAGAGGGTGGTTTAAGCAACGGGTTATCTCAGATACGCAGTATTTT. Translating it yields CSARGWFKQRVISDTQYF.

This chain uses TRBV28 with TRBJ2-1; D may be TRBD1 (5 bases). Between the trimmed V and J ends, which lost 6 bases and 10 bases, there was a span of 13 bases. The germline V gene has CDR1 MDHEN and CDR2 SYDVKM. The CDR3 loop spans 12 amino acids. CDR3 DNA: TGTGCCAGCAGCAGGGCCACTATGGAGCAGTTCTTC. This sequence encodes CASSRATMEQFF.

This chain joins TRBV5-1 and TRBJ2-7, with TRBD2 identical over 11 bases. Germline V gene lookup returns CDR1 SGHRS and CDR2 YFSETQ. V shed 0 bases, J shed 3 bases, and the junction held 2 bases outside the gene matches. This CDR3 region has 15 residues. CDR3 DNA sequence: TGCGCCAGCAGCTTGGAACTAGCGGGGGTCTACGAGCAGTACTTC. It encodes CASSLELAGVYEQYF.

This sequence joins TRBV24-1 and TRBJ2-1, with 7 bases fitting TRBD2. The V segment lost 2 bases and the J segment 2 bases; nucleotides outside the gene matches: 2. Germline V lookup: CDR1 KGHDR, CDR2 SFDVKD. This CDR3 has 15 residues. CDR3 amino acids: CATSDWGGAYNEQFF. Written as DNA, the CDR3 is TGTGCCACCAGTGATTGGGGGGGGGCCTACAATGAGCAGTTCTTC.

In this sample, this clonotype turned up a few times. The CDR3 bases are TGTGCCAGCAGCTTGGGCGTAGGGCCCGACGGGTTCGATGAGCAGTTCTTC. As protein: CASSLGVGPDGFDEQFF. The chain couples TRBV5-4 to TRBJ2-1; D remains ambiguous. Deletions cut 0 bases from V and 8 bases from J, with 21 bases between. In germline, CDR1 is SGHNT, CDR2 YYREEE (reference sequence). The CDR3 runs 17 residues. Using reference TRBV5-4 and TRBJ2-1 for the parts outside the CDR3, the full variable domain is ETGVTQSPTHLIKTRGQQVTLRCSSQSGHNTVSWYQQALGQGPQFIFQYYREEENGRGNFPPRFSGLQFPNYSSELNVNALELDDSALYLCASSLGVGPDGFDEQFFGPGTRLTVL.

This rearrangement joins TRBV3-1 to TRBJ1-1, with D possibly matching TRBD1 (6 bases). V dropped 4 bases and J dropped 3 bases, with 9 bases sitting between them. The CDR3 has 13 residues. Germline CDR1 is LGHDT and CDR2 is YNNKEL (reference sequence). DNA of the CDR3: TGTGCCAGCAGCCGGGGGCAGTACACTGAAGCTTTCTTT. Translating gives CASSRGQYTEAFF. The complete variable domain, with remaining parts taken from reference TRBV3-1 and TRBJ1-1, reads DTAVSQTPKYLVTQMGNDKSIKCEQNLGHDTMYWYKQDSKKFLKIMFSYNNKELIINETVPNRFSPKSPDKAHLNLHINSLELGDSAVYFCASSRGQYTEAFFGQGTRLTVV.

The chain recombines TRBV11-2 with TRBJ2-2; tentative D call: TRBD2 (6 bases). Per germline, CDR1 SGHAT and CDR2 FQNNGV. V gave up 1 base and J gave up 4 bases, with 10 bases separating them. This CDR3 contains 15 residues. The CDR3 nucleotides read TGTGCCAGCAGCTTAGGACTGGGACTCACCGGGGAGCTGTTTTTT. Protein product: CASSLGLGLTGELFF.

This clonotype showed up just once. This chain joins TRBV6-2 or TRBV6-3 and TRBJ2-7; D possibly corresponds to TRBD2 (5 bases). This CDR3 spans 16 amino acids. Germline V CDR1 and CDR2: MNHEY, SVGEGT. The V end was cut by 0 bases, the J end by 5 bases, with 17 bases between. The CDR3 here is CASSYSTGGAAHEQYF. Written as DNA, the CDR3 is TGTGCCAGCAGTTACTCGACGGGTGGAGCGGCTCACGAGCAGTACTTC.

In this sample, this clonotype turned up a few times. The V call is TRBV27, the J call TRBJ2-6, with 8 bases lining up with TRBD2. The V gene's germline CDR1 is MNHEY and CDR2 SMNVEV (reference sequence). Trimming cost V 3 bases and J 3 bases; bases outside gene matches: 13. This CDR3 comprises 19 residues. Written as DNA, the CDR3 is TGTGCCAGCAGTTTTAGCGGGGCAGGGTTTATGGATGGGGCCAACGTCCTGACTTTC. Amino acids: CASSFSGAGFMDGANVLTF.